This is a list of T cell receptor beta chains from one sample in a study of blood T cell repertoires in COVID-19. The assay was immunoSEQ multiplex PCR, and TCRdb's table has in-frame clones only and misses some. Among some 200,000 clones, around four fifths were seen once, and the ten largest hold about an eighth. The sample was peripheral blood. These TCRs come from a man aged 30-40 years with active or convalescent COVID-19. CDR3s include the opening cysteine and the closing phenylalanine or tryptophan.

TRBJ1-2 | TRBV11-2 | CASSPSHTRGVGYTF
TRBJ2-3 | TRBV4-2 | CASSQDAPSAPDTQYF
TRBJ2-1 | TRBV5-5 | CASSSAGTAFNEQFF
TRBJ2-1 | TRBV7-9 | CASSHPPGTGLYNEQFF
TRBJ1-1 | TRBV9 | CASSGDRENTEAFF
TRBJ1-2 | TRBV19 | CASSILGGGYTF
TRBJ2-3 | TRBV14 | CASSSLAGGTDTQYF
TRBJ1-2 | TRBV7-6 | CASSLPGGYHGYTF
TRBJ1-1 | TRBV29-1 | CSVDPGGAFF
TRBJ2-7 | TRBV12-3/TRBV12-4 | CASSRRNSYEQYF
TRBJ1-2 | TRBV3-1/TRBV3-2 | CASSPTTGGAYGYTF
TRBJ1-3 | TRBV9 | CASSVEGTGYGNTIYF
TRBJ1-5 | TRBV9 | CASSVGTGARQPQHF
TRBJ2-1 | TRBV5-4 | CASSFTQGGNEQFF
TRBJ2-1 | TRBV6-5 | CASSSSGGRYNEQFF
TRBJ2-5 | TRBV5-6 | CASTERSAGSTQYF
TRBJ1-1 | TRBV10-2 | CASSEGDISAAFF
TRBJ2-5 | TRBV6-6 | CASSSPTGLAGETQYF
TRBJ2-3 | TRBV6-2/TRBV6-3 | CASSYWNTGGQELDTQYF
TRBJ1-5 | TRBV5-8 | CASSRPGNQPQHF
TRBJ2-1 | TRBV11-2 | CASILMGTGGNEQFF
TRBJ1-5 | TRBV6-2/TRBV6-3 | CASSYSSHVDREGFNQPQHF
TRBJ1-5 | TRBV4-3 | CASSQDTEDLNSNQPQHF
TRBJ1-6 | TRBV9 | CASSVAVVNSPLHF
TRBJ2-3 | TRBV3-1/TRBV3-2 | CASSQEGGWTSTDTQYF
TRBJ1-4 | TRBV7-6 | CASSLAPPGGLHEKLFF
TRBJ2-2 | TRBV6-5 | CAGLAGNTGELFF
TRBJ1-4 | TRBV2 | CASSGQGARGEKLFF
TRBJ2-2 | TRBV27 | CASSLLGQGVFRTGELFF
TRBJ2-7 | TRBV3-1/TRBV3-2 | CASSQNTFSYEQYF
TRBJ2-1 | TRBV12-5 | CASGLLAGGPYEQFF
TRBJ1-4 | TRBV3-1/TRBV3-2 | CASSQMTGGNEKLFF
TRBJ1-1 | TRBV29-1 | CSGGQGARTEAFF
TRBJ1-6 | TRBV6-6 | CASSYSIRTGDSPLHF
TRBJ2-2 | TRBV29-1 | CSATGGTGELFF
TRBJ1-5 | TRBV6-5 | CASKGTPLSNQPQHF
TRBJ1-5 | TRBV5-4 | CASSFQGGQPQHF
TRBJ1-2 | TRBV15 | CATSSPVGANYGYTF
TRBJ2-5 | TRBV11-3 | CASSTVQGRETQYF
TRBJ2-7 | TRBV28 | CASRGAGGSVYEQYF
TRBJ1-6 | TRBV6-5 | CASSSRRASYNSPLHF
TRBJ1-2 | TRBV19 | CASRARDRNYGYTF
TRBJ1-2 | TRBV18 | CASSPSGGNYGYTF
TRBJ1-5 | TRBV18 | CASSPQGAPNQPQHF
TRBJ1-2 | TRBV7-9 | CASSFDRDRAGGYTF
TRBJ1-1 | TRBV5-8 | CASSLDRGTMNTEAFF
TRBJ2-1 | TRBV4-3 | CASSQERQGAGLGNEQFF
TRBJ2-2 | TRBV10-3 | CAITPSGGILTGELFF
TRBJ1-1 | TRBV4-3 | CASSQDPTGFTEAFF
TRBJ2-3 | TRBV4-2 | CASSQDSAGFTDTQYF
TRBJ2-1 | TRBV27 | CASSNGRNNEQFF
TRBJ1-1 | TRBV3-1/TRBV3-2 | CASSQEGTGPMNTEAFF
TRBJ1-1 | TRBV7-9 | CASGQDVNTEAFF